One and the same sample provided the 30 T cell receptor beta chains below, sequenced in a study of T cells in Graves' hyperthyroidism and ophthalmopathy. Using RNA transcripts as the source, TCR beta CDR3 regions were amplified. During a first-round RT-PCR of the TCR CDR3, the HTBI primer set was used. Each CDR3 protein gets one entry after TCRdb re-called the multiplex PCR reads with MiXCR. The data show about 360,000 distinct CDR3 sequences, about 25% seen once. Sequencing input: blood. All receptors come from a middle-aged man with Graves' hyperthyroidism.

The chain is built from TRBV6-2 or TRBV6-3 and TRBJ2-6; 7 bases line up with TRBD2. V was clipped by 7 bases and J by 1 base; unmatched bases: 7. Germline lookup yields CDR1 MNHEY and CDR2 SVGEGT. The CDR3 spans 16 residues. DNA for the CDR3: TGTGCCAGCAAGACGGCGGGAGATTCTGGGGCCAACGTCCTGACTTTC. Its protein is CASKTAGDSGANVLTF.

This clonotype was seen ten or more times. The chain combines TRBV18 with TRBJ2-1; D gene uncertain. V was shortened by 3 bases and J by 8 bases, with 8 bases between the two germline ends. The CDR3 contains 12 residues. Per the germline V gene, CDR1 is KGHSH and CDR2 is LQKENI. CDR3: CASSPPLHEQFF. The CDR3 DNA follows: TGTGCCAGCTCACCCCCCCTCCATGAGCAGTTCTTC.

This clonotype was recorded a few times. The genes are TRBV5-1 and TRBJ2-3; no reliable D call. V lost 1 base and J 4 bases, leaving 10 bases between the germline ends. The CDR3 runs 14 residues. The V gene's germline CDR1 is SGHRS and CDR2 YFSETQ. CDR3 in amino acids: CASSLKGQADTQYF. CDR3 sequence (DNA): TGCGCCAGCAGCTTGAAAGGGCAGGCAGATACGCAGTATTTT.

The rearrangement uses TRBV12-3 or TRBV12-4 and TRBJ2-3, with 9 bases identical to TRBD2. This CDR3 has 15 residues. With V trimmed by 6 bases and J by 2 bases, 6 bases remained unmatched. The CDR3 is CASRRASGDTDTQYF. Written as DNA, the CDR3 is TGTGCCAGCAGGAGGGCTAGCGGGGACACAGATACGCAGTATTTT.

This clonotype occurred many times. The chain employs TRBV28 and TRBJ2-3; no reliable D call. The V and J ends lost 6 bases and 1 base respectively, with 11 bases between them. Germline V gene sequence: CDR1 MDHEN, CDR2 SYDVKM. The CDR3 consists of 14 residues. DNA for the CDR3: TGTGCCAGCAGCACTGACTCCGGCACAGATACGCAGTATTTT. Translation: CASSTDSGTDTQYF.

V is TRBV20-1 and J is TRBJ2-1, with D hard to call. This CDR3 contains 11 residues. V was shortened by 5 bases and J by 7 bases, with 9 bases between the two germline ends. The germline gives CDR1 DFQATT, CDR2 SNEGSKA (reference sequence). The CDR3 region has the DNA TGCAGTGCTCCCAGAGCAAATGAGCAGTTCTTC. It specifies CSAPRANEQFF.

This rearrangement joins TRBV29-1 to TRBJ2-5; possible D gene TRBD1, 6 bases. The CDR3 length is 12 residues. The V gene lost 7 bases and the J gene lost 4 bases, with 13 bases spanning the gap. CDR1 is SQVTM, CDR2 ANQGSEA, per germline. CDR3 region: CSGTQGTETQYF. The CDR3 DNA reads TGCAGCGGGACACAGGGTACAGAGACCCAGTACTTC.

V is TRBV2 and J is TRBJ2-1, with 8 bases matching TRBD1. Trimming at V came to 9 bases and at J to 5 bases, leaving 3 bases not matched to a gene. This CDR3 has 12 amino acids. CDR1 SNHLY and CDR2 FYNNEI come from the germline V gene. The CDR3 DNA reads TGTGCCAGTCAGGGGGCGGACAATGAGCAGTTCTTC. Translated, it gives CASQGADNEQFF.

The CDR3 sequence is CSASPTNGRAFEQFF. DNA for the CDR3: TGCAGTGCTTCTCCGACTAACGGGAGGGCCTTTGAGCAGTTCTTC. V is TRBV20-1 and J is TRBJ2-1; 8 positions agree with TRBD2. Germline CDR1 is DFQATT and CDR2 is SNEGSKA (reference sequence). V lost 5 bases and J lost 9; bases outside the gene matches: 15. The CDR3 has 15 residues.

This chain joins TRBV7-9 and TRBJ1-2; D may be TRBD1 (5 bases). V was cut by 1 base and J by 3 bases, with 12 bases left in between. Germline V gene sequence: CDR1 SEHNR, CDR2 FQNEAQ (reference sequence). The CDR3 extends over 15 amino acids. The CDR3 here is CASSLGLGGDYGYTF. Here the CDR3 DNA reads TGTGCCAGCAGCTTAGGTCTTGGGGGAGACTATGGCTACACCTTC. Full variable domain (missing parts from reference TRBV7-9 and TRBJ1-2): DTGVSQNPRHKITKRGQNVTFRCDPISEHNRLYWYRQTLGQGPEFLTYFQNEAQLEKSRLLSDRFSAERPKGSFSTLEIQRTEQGDSAMYLCASSLGLGGDYGYTFGSGTRLTVV.

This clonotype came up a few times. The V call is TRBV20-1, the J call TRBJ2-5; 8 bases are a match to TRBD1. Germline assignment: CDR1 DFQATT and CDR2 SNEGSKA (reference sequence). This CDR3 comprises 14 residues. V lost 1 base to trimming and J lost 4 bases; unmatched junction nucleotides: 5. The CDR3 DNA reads TGCAGTGCTAGAGGGACAGGGAATCTAGAGACCCAGTACTTC. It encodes CSARGTGNLETQYF.

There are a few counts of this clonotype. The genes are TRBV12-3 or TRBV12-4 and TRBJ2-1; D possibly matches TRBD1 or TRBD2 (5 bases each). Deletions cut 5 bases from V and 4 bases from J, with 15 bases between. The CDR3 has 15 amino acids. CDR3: CASSTPGTSYNEQFF. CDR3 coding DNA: TGTGCCAGCAGTACTCCCGGGACGAGTTACAATGAGCAGTTCTTC.

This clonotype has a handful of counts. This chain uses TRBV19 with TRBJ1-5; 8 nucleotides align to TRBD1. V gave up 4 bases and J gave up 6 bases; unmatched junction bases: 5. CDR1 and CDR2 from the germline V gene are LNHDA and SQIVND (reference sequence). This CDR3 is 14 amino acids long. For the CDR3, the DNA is TGTGCCAGTAGTAGGGGACAGGTAGCTCAGCCCCAGCATTTT. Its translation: CASSRGQVAQPQHF.

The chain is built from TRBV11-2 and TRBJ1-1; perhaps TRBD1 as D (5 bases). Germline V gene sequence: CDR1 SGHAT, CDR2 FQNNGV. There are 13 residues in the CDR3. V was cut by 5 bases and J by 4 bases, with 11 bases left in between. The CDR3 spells CASSPGAGTEAFF. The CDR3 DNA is TGTGCCAGCAGCCCTGGGGCCGGCACTGAAGCTTTCTTT.

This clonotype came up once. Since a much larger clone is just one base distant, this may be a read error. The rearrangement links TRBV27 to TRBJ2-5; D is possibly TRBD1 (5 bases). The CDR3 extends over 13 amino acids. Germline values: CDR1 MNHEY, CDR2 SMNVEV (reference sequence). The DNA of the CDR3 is TGTTCCAGCAGTTTATCAGGGAAAGAGACCCAGTACTTC. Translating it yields CSSSLSGKETQYF.

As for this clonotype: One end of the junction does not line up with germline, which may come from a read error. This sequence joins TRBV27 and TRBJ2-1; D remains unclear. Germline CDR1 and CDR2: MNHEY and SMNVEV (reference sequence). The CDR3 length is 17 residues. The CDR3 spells CAGSSFTRFTWNNEQFF. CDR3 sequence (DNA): TGTGCCGGCAGTTCATTCACAAGGTTCACGTGGAACAATGAGCAGTTCTTC.

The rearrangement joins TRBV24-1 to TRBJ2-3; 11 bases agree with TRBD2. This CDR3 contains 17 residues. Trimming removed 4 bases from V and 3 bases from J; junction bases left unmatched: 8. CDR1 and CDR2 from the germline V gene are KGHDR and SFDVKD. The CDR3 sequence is CATSDPAPSGRTDTQYF. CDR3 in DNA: TGTGCCACCAGTGACCCCGCCCCTAGCGGGAGGACAGATACGCAGTATTTT.

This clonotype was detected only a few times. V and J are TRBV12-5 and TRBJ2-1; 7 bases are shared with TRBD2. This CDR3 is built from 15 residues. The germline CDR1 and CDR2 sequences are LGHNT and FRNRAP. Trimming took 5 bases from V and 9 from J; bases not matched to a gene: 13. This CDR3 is CASGPGREYLSEQFF. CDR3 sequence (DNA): TGTGCTAGTGGTCCAGGGCGGGAGTATTTAAGTGAGCAGTTCTTC.

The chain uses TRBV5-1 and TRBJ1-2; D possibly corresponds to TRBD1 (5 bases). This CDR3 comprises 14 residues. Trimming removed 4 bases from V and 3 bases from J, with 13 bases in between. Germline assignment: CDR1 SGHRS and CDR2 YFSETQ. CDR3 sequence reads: CASSPKGVDYGYTF. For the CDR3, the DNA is TGCGCCAGCAGCCCTAAAGGGGTGGACTATGGCTACACCTTC.

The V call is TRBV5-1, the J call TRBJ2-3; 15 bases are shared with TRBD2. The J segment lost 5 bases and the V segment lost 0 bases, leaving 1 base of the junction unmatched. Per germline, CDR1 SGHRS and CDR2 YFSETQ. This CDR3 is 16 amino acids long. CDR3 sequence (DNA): TGCGCCAGCAGCTTGGGGACTAGCGGGAGGGAAGATACGCAGTATTTT. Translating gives CASSLGTSGREDTQYF.

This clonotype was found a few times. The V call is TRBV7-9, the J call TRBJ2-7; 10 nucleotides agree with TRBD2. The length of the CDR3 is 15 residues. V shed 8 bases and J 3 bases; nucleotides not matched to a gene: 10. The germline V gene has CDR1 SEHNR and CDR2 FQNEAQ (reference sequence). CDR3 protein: CASGTGLATFYEQYF. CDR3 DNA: TGTGCCAGCGGAACGGGACTAGCGACCTTCTACGAGCAGTACTTC. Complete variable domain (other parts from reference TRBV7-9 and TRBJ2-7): DTGVSQNPRHKITKRGQNVTFRCDPISEHNRLYWYRQTLGQGPEFLTYFQNEAQLEKSRLLSDRFSAERPKGSFSTLEIQRTEQGDSAMYLCASGTGLATFYEQYFGPGTRLTVT.

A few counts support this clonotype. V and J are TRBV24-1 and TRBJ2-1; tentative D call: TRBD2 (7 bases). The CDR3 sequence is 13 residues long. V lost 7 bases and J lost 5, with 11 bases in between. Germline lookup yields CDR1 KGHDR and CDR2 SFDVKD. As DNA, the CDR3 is TGTGCCACCAGGGGAGGGGGACACAATGAGCAGTTCTTC. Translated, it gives CATRGGGHNEQFF.

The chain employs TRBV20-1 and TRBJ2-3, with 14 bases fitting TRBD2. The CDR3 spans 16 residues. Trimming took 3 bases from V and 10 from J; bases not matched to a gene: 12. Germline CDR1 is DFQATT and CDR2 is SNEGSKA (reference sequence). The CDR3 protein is CSASSSGTSGGSAQYF. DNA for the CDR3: TGCAGTGCTAGTTCCTCCGGGACTAGCGGGGGTTCGGCGCAGTATTTT.

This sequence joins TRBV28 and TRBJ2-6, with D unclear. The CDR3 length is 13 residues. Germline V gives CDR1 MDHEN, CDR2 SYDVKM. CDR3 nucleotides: TGTGTTACCAGCCGGTCTGGGGCCAACGTCCTGACTTTC. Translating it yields CVTSRSGANVLTF.

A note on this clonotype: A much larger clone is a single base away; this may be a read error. CDR3 coding DNA: TGTGCCAGCAGTGAAGAGCTCGAGGGGTACAATGAGCAGTTCTTC. Its protein product is CASSEELEGYNEQFF. The chain combines TRBV2 with TRBJ2-1; D may match TRBD1 or TRBD2 (5 bases each). There are 15 residues in the CDR3. Trimming shortened V by 1 base and J by 4 bases, and 11 bases separated the two germline ends. Germline V gene data show CDR1 as SNHLY and CDR2 as FYNNEI.

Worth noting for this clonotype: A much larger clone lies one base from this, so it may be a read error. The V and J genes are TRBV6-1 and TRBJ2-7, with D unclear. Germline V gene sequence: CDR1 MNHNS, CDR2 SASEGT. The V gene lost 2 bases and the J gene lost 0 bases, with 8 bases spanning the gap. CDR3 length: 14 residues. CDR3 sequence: CASSERASSYEQYF. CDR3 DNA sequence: TGTGCCAGCAGTGAACGGGCTAGCTCCTACGAGCAGTACTTC.

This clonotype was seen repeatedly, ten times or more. The CDR3 coding sequence is TGTGCCAGCAGCCCTCCAGACGGGAGGAGTGAGCAGTTCTTC. It yields the protein CASSPPDGRSEQFF. The V and J genes are TRBV3-1 and TRBJ2-1; 7 bases line up with TRBD2. This CDR3 spans 14 amino acids. Germline assignment: CDR1 LGHDT and CDR2 YNNKEL (reference sequence). J lost 9 bases, V lost 4 bases, and 9 bases had no gene match.

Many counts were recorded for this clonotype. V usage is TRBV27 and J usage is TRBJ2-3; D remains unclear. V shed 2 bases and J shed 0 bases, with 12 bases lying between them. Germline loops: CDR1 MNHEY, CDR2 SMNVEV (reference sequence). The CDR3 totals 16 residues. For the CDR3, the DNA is TGTGCCAGCAGTTTAACGGTGGCAGCTAGCACAGATACGCAGTATTTT. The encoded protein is CASSLTVAASTDTQYF.

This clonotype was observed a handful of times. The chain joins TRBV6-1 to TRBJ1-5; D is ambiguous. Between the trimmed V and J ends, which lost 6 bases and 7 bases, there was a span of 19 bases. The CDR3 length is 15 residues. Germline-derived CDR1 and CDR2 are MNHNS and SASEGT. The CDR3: CASSPGLWTGQPQHF. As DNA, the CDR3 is TGTGCCAGCAGCCCGGGCCTCTGGACGGGACAGCCCCAGCATTTT.

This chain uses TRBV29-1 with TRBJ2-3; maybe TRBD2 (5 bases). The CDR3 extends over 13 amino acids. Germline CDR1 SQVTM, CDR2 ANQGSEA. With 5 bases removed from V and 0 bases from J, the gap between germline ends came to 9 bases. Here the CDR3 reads CSVYGGSTDTQYF. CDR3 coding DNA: TGCAGCGTTTACGGCGGGAGCACAGATACGCAGTATTTT.